The 19 T cell receptor beta chains below come from one sample, sequenced in a study of cytomegalovirus exposure and HLA in healthy donors. Use of 60 Vbeta and 13 Jbeta primers characterized the PCR. TCRdb's copy holds only in-frame clones and misses some; the assay was immunoSEQ multiplex PCR. The profile shows under 150,000 clones, roughly 84% of them singletons. Sequenced sample: PBMCs. These receptors all come from a girl aged 2 to 10 in good health and CMV-seronegative.

The CDR3 region is CASSVIKTGGKDGELFF. In DNA form, the CDR3 reads TGTGCCAGCAGTGTGATAAAGACAGGGGGCAAGGACGGGGAGCTGTTTTTT. This chain joins TRBV2 and TRBJ2-2, with 10 bases aligning to TRBD1. The length of the CDR3 is 17 residues. Germline assignment: CDR1 SNHLY and CDR2 FYNNEI. V shed 4 bases, J shed 7 bases, and the junction held 12 bases outside the gene matches.

CDR3 region: CARGAVNQPQHF. In DNA, the CDR3 is TGCGCCAGGGGGGCTGTCAATCAGCCCCAGCATTTT. The genes are TRBV5-1 and TRBJ1-5, with a possible D match to TRBD1 (6 bases). This CDR3 is built from 12 residues. Trimming took off 8 bases at V and 3 bases at J, with 9 bases between the two ends. Germline V gene sequence: CDR1 SGHRS, CDR2 YFSETQ.

The chain employs TRBV7-3 and TRBJ1-1, with D perhaps matching TRBD1 (6 bases). This CDR3 comprises 18 residues. CDR1 SGHTA and CDR2 FQGTGA come from the germline V gene. The V end was cut by 5 bases, the J end by 0 bases, with 22 bases between. This chain's CDR3 is CASSQWTEFRIMNTEAFF. CDR3 DNA sequence: TGTGCCAGCAGCCAATGGACAGAATTCAGGATTATGAACACTGAAGCTTTCTTT.

This sequence joins TRBV18 and TRBJ2-7; D might be TRBD1 (6 bases). The CDR3 is 15 residues long. The V end lost 2 bases, the J end lost 5 bases, and 16 bases lay between the germline ends. Germline lookup yields CDR1 KGHSH and CDR2 LQKENI. CDR3 amino acids: CASSPANGRGNEQYF. DNA for the CDR3: TGTGCCAGCTCACCAGCCAACGGAAGGGGGAACGAGCAGTACTTC. The complete variable domain, with remaining parts taken from reference TRBV18 and TRBJ2-7, reads NAGVMQNPRHLVRRRGQEARLRCSPMKGHSHVYWYRQLPEEGLKFMVYLQKENIIDESGMPKERFSAEFPKEGPSILRIQQVVRGDSAAYFCASSPANGRGNEQYFGPGTRLTVT.

V usage is TRBV30 and J usage is TRBJ1-2; D is ambiguous. V was shortened by 0 bases and J by 5 bases, with 13 bases between the two germline ends. Germline V gene lookup returns CDR1 GTSNPN and CDR2 SVGIG (reference sequence). The CDR3 consists of 14 residues. The CDR3 DNA reads TGTGCCTGGAGTGTATCCCCTTGGGCGTATGGCTACACCTTC. As protein: CAWSVSPWAYGYTF.

The chain links TRBV28 to TRBJ2-7; 7 bases align to TRBD1. J was trimmed by 7 bases and V by 2 bases; bases with no gene match: 11. The CDR3 is 15 residues long. The germline V gene encodes CDR1 MDHEN and CDR2 SYDVKM. Here the CDR3 reads CASSLRGQESGEQYF. CDR3 sequence (DNA): TGTGCCAGCAGTTTACGTGGACAGGAATCGGGTGAGCAGTACTTC.

V usage is TRBV7-9 and J usage is TRBJ1-2, with D possibly being TRBD1 (6 bases). This CDR3 contains 13 residues. CDR1 is SEHNR and CDR2 is FQNEAQ in the germline V gene (reference sequence). Trimming removed 5 bases at V and 1 base at J, with 8 bases between. In DNA, the CDR3 is TGTGCCAGCAGCAAGGACAGTAACTATGGCTACACCTTC. Its protein product is CASSKDSNYGYTF.

The rearrangement joins TRBV6-4 to TRBJ2-3, with 16 bases matching TRBD2. The CDR3 loop spans 17 amino acids. Germline CDR1 is MRHNA and CDR2 is SNTAGT. Losses at the gene ends were 6 bases for V and 2 bases for J; bases not matched to a gene: 5. The CDR3 bases are TGTGCCAGCAGCCCTGGGACTAGCGGGGGGGCCACAGATACGCAGTATTTT. Amino acids: CASSPGTSGGATDTQYF.

The rearrangement links TRBV7-9 to TRBJ2-1, with 7 bases identical to TRBD1. The CDR3 contains 15 residues. CDR1 SEHNR and CDR2 FQNEAQ come from the germline V gene (reference sequence). V gave up 5 bases and J gave up 5 bases; unmatched junction bases: 9. The CDR3 region has the DNA TGTGCCAGCAGCCAAAGGGGGCTGTGGGACAATGAGCAGTTCTTC. Translation: CASSQRGLWDNEQFF.

This clone was seen only once. This chain links TRBV25-1 with TRBJ2-4; 9 bases map to TRBD1. The CDR3 extends over 16 amino acids. Trimming took 6 bases from V and 0 from J; bases not matched to a gene: 6. In germline, CDR1 is MGHDK, CDR2 SYGVNS. The CDR3 region is CASSAGQGLAKNIQYF. CDR3 in DNA: TGTGCCAGCAGCGCGGGACAGGGACTAGCCAAAAACATTCAGTACTTC.

The rearrangement joins TRBV5-8 to TRBJ2-3; D might be TRBD1 (5 bases). CDR1 and CDR2 from the germline V gene are SGHTS and YDEGEE. The V end was cut by 4 bases, the J end by 3 bases, with 12 bases between. The CDR3 consists of 14 residues. The CDR3 DNA sequence: TGTGCCAGCAGCCCCAGGGTGGGGACAGATACGCAGTATTTT. Its translation is CASSPRVGTDTQYF.

This chain's CDR3 is CACEGSGELFF. CDR3 nucleotides: TGTGCCTGCGAGGGCTCCGGGGAGCTGTTTTTT. The gene calls are TRBV30 and TRBJ2-2; TRBD2 is a possible D gene (5 bases). CDR1 and CDR2 from the germline V gene are GTSNPN and SVGIG (reference sequence). This CDR3 has 11 amino acids. The V and J ends lost 6 bases and 6 bases respectively, with 8 bases between them. Using reference TRBV30 and TRBJ2-2 for the parts outside the CDR3, the full variable domain is SQTIHQWPATLVQPVGSPLSLECTVEGTSNPNLYWYRQAAGRGLQLLFYSVGIGQISSEVPQNLSASRPQDRQFILSSKKLLLSDSGFYLCACEGSGELFFGEGSRLTVL.

The DNA of the CDR3 is TGCAGCGCGGGACTAGCGGGAGGGCCAGACACCGGGGAGCTGTTTTTT. This encodes CSAGLAGGPDTGELFF. The V and J genes are TRBV29-1 and TRBJ2-2; TRBD2 matches at 16 bases. CDR1 is SQVTM and CDR2 is ANQGSEA in the germline V gene. V dropped 7 bases and J dropped 3; count of bases not matched to a gene: 5. This CDR3 comprises 16 residues.

J is TRBJ1-5 and V is TRBV30, with a possible D match to TRBD1 (5 bases). This CDR3 has 13 residues. Trimming removed 2 bases from V and 2 bases from J, with 7 bases in between. CDR1 is GTSNPN, CDR2 SVGIG, per germline (reference sequence). The CDR3 protein is CAWSKGGNQPQHF. The CDR3 coding sequence is TGTGCCTGGAGTAAAGGGGGCAATCAGCCCCAGCATTTT.

The V gene is TRBV6-5, the J gene TRBJ2-5; possible D gene TRBD1, 5 bases. The J call may be incorrect, as the DNA end agrees better with TRBJ2-7. Germline CDR1 is MNHEY and CDR2 is SVGAGI. The length of the CDR3 is 11 residues. The chain's CDR3 is CASTTGSEQYF. The CDR3 DNA is TGTGCCAGCACCACAGGATCCGAGCAGTACTTC.

The rearrangement uses TRBV11-2 and TRBJ2-7, with D possibly matching TRBD2 (6 bases). Germline V gene sequence: CDR1 SGHAT, CDR2 FQNNGV. The CDR3 is 13 amino acids. V was clipped by 5 bases and J by 4 bases, with 12 bases between them. CDR3 region: CASSIGGAYEQYF. In DNA, the CDR3 is TGTGCCAGCAGCATCGGGGGAGCTTACGAGCAGTACTTC. The full variable domain, with the rest looked up from reference TRBV11-2 and TRBJ2-7, is EAGVAQSPRYKIIEKRQSVAFWCNPISGHATLYWYQQILGQGPKLLIQFQNNGVVDDSQLPKDRFSAERLKGVDSTLKIQPAKLEDSAVYLCASSIGGAYEQYFGPGTRLTVT.

Of note for this clone: Distinct nucleotide sequences in the sample also encode this CDR3. The chain joins TRBV7-6 to TRBJ1-1, with D tentatively TRBD1 (5 bases). Germline CDR1 is SGHVS and CDR2 is FNYEAQ. V shed 1 base and J shed 0 bases, with 9 bases lying between them. The CDR3 totals 15 residues. CDR3 nucleotides: TGTGCCAGCAGCTTAGAGAGGGACTTGAACACTGAAGCTTTCTTT. It encodes CASSLERDLNTEAFF.

This sequence joins TRBV7-6 and TRBJ2-1; 10 nucleotides line up with TRBD2. The CDR3 has 17 amino acids. J was trimmed by 5 bases and V by 5 bases; bases with no gene match: 12. CDR1 SGHVS and CDR2 FNYEAQ come from the germline V gene. CDR3 DNA sequence: TGTGCCAGCAGCGACCGGCGTGGACTAGCGGATGACAATGAGCAGTTCTTC. This sequence encodes CASSDRRGLADDNEQFF.

V is TRBV27 and J is TRBJ1-5; a possible D gene is TRBD1 (6 bases). Deletions cut 5 bases from V and 4 bases from J, with 15 bases between. Germline assignment: CDR1 MNHEY and CDR2 SMNVEV (reference sequence). The CDR3 is 15 residues long. CDR3 nucleotides: TGTGCCAGCAGTCCCCGCGTAGGGACAAATCAGCCCCAGCATTTT. This sequence encodes CASSPRVGTNQPQHF.